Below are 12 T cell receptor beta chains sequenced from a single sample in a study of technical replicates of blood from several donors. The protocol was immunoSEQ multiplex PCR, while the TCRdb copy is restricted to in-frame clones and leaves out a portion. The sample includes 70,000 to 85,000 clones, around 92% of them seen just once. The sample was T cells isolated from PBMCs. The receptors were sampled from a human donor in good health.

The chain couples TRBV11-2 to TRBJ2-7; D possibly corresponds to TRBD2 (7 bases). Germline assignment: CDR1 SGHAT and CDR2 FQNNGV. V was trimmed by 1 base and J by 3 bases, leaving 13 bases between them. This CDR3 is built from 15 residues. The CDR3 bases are TGTGCCAGCAGCTTAGGGGGGGGCGTCGTCTACGAGCAGTACTTC. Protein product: CASSLGGGVVYEQYF.

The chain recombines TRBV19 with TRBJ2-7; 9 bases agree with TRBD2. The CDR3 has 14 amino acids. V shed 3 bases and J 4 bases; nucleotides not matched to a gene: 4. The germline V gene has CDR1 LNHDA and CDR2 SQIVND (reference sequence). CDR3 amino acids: CASSISGSLYEQYF. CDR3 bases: TGTGCCAGTAGTATTAGCGGGAGTTTGTACGAGCAGTACTTC.

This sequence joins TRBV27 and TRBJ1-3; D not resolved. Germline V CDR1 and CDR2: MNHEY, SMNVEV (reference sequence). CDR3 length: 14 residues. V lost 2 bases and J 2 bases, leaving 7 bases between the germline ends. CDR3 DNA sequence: TGTGCCAGCAGTTTACGGTACCCTGGAAACACCATATATTTT. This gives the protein CASSLRYPGNTIYF.

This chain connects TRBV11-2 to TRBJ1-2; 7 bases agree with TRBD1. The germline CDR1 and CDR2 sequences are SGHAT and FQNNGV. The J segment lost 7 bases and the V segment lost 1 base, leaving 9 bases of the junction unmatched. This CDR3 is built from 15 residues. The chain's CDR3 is CASSLVRTGEPGYTF. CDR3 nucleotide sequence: TGTGCCAGCAGCTTAGTTCGGACAGGAGAGCCTGGCTACACCTTC.

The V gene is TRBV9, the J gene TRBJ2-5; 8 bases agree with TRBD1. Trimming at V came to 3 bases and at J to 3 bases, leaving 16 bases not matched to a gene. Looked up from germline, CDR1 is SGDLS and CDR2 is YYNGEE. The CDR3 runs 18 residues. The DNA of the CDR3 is TGTGCCAGCAGCGGACACGAGAAGACAGGGGTCGGGGAAGAGACCCAGTACTTC. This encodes CASSGHEKTGVGEETQYF.

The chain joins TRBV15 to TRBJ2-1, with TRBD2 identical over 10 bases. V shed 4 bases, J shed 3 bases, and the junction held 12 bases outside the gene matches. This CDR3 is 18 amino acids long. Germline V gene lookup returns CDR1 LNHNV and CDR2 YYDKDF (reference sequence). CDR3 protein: CATSIPWASSGSYNEQFF. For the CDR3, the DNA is TGTGCCACCAGCATTCCTTGGGCCTCTAGCGGGAGCTACAATGAGCAGTTCTTC.

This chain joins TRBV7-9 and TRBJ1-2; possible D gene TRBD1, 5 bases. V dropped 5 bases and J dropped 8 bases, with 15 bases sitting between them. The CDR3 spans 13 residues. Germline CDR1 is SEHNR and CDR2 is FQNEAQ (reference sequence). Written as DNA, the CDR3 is TGTGCCAGCAGCCTCCGCGACAGTGAGGGCTACACCTTC. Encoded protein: CASSLRDSEGYTF.

CDR3: CASSHYPGGEAFF. CDR3 sequence (DNA): TGCGCCAGCAGCCACTACCCAGGGGGTGAAGCTTTCTTT. The chain employs TRBV4-1 and TRBJ1-1, with 7 bases that match TRBD1. This CDR3 contains 13 residues. Per the germline V gene, CDR1 is MGHRA and CDR2 is YSYEKL. V shed 3 bases and J 7 bases; nucleotides not matched to a gene: 5.

The CDR3 region is CASRIGGNLYEQYF. In nucleotides, the CDR3 is TGCGCCAGCAGAATCGGGGGGAACCTTTACGAGCAGTACTTC. The V call is TRBV5-1, the J call TRBJ2-7; 7 nucleotides match TRBD2. The CDR3 is made up of 14 amino acids. The J segment lost 4 bases and the V segment lost 5 bases, leaving 9 bases of the junction unmatched. From germline, CDR1 is SGHRS and CDR2 YFSETQ.

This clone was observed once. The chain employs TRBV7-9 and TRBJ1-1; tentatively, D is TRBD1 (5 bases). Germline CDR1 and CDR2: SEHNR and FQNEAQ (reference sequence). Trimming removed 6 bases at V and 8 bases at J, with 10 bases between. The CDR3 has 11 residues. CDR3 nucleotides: TGTGCCAGCAGGCAGGGTTCGGAAGCTTTCTTT. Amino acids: CASRQGSEAFF.

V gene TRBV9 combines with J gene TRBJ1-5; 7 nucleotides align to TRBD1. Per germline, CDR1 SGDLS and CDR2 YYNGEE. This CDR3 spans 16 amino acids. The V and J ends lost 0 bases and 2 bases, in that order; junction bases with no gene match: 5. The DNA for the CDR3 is TGTGCCAGCAGCGTAGGTGGCGGACAGGGCAATCAGCCCCAGCATTTT. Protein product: CASSVGGGQGNQPQHF.

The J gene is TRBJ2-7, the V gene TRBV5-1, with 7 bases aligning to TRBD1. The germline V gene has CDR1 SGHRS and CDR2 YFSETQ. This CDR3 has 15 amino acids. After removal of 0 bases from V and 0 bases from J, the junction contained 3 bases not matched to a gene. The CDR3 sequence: CASSLGRTGSYEQYF. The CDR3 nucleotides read TGCGCCAGCAGCTTGGGGCGGACAGGCTCCTACGAGCAGTACTTC.